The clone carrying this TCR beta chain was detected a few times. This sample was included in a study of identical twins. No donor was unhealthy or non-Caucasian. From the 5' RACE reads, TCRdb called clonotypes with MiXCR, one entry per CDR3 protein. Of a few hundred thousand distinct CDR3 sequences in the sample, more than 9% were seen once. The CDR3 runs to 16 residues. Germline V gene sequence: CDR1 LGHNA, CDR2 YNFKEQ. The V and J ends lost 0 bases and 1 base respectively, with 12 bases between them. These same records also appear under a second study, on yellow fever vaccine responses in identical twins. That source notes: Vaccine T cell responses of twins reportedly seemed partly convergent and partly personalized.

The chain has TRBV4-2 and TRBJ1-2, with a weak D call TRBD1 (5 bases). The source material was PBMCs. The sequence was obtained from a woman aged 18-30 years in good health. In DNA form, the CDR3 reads TGTGCCAGCAGCCAAGATGCGGGGGGAGTTAACTATGGCTACACCTTC. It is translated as CASSQDAGGVNYGYTF.